This T cell receptor beta chain originates from a study of T-cell reconstitution after alpha-beta-depleted transplantation in children. This CDR3 contains 15 residues. V was clipped by 6 bases and J by 3 bases; unmatched bases: 10. This clonotype was recorded many times. Unique molecular identifiers were incorporated during preparation of the TCRbeta library. Each CDR3 protein gets one entry after TCRdb re-called the PCR reads with MiXCR. Here the sample spans roughly 350,000 distinct CDR3 sequences, around a tenth being singletons. This receptor was taken from a human donor who donated a stem cell graft to a child with acute lymphoblastic leukemia. The specimen comprised PBMCs from the stem cell graft donor, sampled from the stem cell graft. The chain joins TRBV12-3 or TRBV12-4 to TRBJ2-7, with 8 nucleotides matching TRBD1. CDR3 loop: CASRFGTGGNYEQYF. CDR3 nucleotides: TGTGCCAGCAGGTTCGGGACAGGAGGGAACTACGAGCAGTACTTC.